In its sample, the clone carrying this TCR beta chain was seen many times. The CDR3 is 15 amino acids. CDR1 and CDR2 from the germline V gene are SGHRS and YFSETQ. V was pared by 6 bases and J by 3 bases, with 17 bases between. Time point noted: patch test 3, about 24 weeks after DPC sensitization. The treatment denotes: therapeutic diphenylcyclopropenone sensitization with weekly scalp DPC. Blood was collected ahead of every patch test applied. Those who donated were patients with alopecia, 18 to 70 years of age, and suitable for DPC. Authors' data handling: TCR counts had a median of about 94,000 per sample and spanned roughly 23,224 to 750,000. MiXCR, applied by TCRdb to the RACE reads, yields one record per CDR3 protein. TCRdb, rather than the study authors, made the V and J calls. The table includes about 82,000 distinct CDR3 sequences, 10% to 15% detected once. The data derive from a study of human T cells and chemical hapten exposure. For the study at large: Small pooled library volume differences chiefly drove per-sample TCR yield variation.

The J gene is TRBJ2-3, the V gene TRBV5-1; tentative D call: TRBD2 (6 bases). This clonotype was obtained from a woman in her forties or fifties with alopecia areata. Some clones in this sample may be carry-over from other donors' samples. The sample was whole blood, taken in connection with sensitization to the hapten diphenylcyclopropenone (DPC). In DNA, the CDR3 is TGCGCCAGCAAGGAGGGAGGCCGCCAAACAGATACGCAGTATTTT. Its translation is CASKEGGRQTDTQYF.